What follows is one T cell receptor (beta chain) and its context. Its antigen is as yet unknown. V was cut by 7 bases and J by 0 bases, with 12 bases left in between. CDR1 is SQVTM and CDR2 is ANQGSEA in the germline V gene. The CDR3 consists of 13 residues. The data belong to a study of T cells in Graves' hyperthyroidism and ophthalmopathy. Points from the study as a whole: Also found in blood were most expanded thyroid clonotypes above 0.001.

The TCR beta CDR3 regions underwent amplification using RNA transcripts as the source. A first-round RT-PCR of the TCR CDR3 used the HTBI primer set. One entry per CDR3 protein, called by TCRdb with MiXCR from the multiplex PCR reads. Of 500,000 to 550,000 distinct CDR3 sequences listed, about 20% are singletons. The chain recombines TRBV29-1 with TRBJ1-1; TRBD1 might be the D (5 bases). The specimen was blood. The TCR sequence derives from a man between 35 and 55 years old with Graves' ophthalmopathy. CDR3 sequence: CSGGRTMNTEAFF. Here the CDR3 DNA reads TGCAGCGGGGGACGGACCATGAACACTGAAGCTTTCTTT.